This T cell receptor beta chain emerged from a study of T-cell reconstitution after alpha-beta-depleted transplantation in children. Points from the study as a whole: Surviving recipient T cells and thymic progenitors accounted for the high day-60 TCRbeta diversity observed in some patients. By one year post-transplant, T-cell counts and diversity largely arose from T cells that were newly produced. Reportedly, roughly two months post-transplant, alpha-beta T cells arose from several hundred expanded graft clones.

This clonotype was observed at least ten times. Its antigen is unidentified. Researchers prepared the TCRbeta library using unique molecular identifiers, the study reports. TCRdb re-derived calls from the PCR reads in MiXCR, one entry per CDR3 protein. The data show 240,000 or so distinct CDR3 sequences, 7.5% to 9.5% seen once. The clonotype was recovered from a male patient younger than 18 who had a stem cell transplant for acute lymphoblastic leukemia, so the T cells may come from the graft donor. The specimen was PBMCs, mostly from graft donor cells, collected 180 days after TCRalphabeta/CD19-depleted stem cell transplant.

DNA of the CDR3: TGTGCCAGCAGTTCCGATGCAGGCTCTGGGGCCAACGTCCTGACTTTC. Translated: CASSSDAGSGANVLTF. The rearrangement links TRBV28 to TRBJ2-6; D remains ambiguous. V lost 4 bases, J lost 0 bases, and 10 bases lay in between. The germline CDR1 and CDR2 sequences are MDHEN and SYDVKM. This CDR3 region has 16 residues.